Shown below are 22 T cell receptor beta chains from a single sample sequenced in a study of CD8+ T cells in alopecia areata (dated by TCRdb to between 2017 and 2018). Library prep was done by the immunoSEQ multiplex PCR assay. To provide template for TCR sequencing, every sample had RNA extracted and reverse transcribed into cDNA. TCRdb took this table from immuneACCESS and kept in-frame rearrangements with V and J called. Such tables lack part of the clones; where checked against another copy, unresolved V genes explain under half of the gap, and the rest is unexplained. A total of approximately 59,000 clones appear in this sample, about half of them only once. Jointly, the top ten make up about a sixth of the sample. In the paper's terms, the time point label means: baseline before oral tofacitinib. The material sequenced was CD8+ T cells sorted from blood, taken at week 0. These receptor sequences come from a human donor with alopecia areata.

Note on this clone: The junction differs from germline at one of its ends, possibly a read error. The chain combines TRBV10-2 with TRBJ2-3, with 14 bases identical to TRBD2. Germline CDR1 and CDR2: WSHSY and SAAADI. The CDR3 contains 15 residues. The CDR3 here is CASSRGLAGADTQYF. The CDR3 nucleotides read TGTGCCAGCAGCCGGGGACTAGCGGGAGCAGATACGCAGTATTTT.

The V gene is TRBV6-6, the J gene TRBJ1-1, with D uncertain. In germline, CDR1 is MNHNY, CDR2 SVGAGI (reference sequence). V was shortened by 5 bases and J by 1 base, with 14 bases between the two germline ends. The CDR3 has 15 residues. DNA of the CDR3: TGTGCCAGCAGTGGGAGACCAGAACCGAACACTGAAGCTTTCTTT. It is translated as CASSGRPEPNTEAFF.

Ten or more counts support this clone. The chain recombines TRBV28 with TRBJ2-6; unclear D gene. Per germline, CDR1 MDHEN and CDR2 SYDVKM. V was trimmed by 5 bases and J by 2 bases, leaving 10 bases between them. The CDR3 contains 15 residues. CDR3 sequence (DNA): TGTGCCAGCAGTATCGGATTAGCTGGGGCCAACGTCCTGACTTTC. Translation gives CASSIGLAGANVLTF.

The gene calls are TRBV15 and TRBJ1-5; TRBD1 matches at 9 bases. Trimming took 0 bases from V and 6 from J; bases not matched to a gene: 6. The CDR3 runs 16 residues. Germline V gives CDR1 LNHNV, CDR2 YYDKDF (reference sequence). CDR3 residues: CATSRDRTGAGQPQHF. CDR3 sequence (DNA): TGTGCCACCAGCAGAGATCGGACAGGGGCGGGTCAGCCCCAGCATTTT.

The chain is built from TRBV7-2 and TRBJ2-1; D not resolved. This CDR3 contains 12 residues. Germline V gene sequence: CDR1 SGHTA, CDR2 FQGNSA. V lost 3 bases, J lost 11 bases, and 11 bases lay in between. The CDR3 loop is CASSFRPRKQFF. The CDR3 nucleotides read TGTGCCAGCAGCTTTCGCCCCAGGAAGCAGTTCTTC. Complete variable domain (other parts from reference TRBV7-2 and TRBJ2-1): GAGVSQSPSNKVTEKGKDVELRCDPISGHTALYWYRQSLGQGLEFLIYFQGNSAPDKSGLPSDRFSAERTGGSVSTLTIQRTQQEDSAVYLCASSFRPRKQFFGPGTRLTVL.

The CDR3 sequence: CASTAERELFGEQYF. Here the CDR3 DNA reads TGTGCCAGCACCGCGGAGCGGGAGCTGTTCGGCGAGCAGTACTTC. The chain links TRBV13 to TRBJ2-7, with 8 nucleotides matching TRBD2. Germline trimming cut 7 bases from V and 6 bases from J; bases unmatched to any gene: 14. The CDR3 spans 15 residues. Per germline, CDR1 PRHDT and CDR2 FYEKMQ (reference sequence).

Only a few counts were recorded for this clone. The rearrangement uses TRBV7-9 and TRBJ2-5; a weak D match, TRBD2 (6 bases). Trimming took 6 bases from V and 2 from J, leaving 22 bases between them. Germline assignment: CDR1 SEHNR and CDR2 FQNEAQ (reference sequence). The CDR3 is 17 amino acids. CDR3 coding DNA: TGTGCCAGCAGGGGAATCGGGAGATCGCCGGAGCAAGAGACCCAGTACTTC. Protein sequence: CASRGIGRSPEQETQYF.

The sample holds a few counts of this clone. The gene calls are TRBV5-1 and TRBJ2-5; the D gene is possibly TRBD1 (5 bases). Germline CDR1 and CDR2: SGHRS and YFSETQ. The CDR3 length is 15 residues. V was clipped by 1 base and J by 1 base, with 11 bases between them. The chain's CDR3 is CASSLYGATQETQYF. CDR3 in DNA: TGCGCCAGCAGCTTGTATGGGGCGACCCAAGAGACCCAGTACTTC.

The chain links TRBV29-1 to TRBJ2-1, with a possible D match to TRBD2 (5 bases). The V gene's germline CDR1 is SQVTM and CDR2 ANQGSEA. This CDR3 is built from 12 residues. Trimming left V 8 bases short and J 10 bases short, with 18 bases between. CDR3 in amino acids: CSSEVRGSEQFF. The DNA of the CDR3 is TGCAGCTCCGAAGTCCGGGGATCCGAGCAGTTCTTC.

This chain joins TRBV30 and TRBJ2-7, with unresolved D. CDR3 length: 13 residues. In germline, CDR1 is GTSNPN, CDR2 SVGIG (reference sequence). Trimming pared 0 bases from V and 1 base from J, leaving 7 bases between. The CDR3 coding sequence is TGTGCCTGGAGTGTGGCCACGTCCTACGAGCAGTACTTC. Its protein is CAWSVATSYEQYF.

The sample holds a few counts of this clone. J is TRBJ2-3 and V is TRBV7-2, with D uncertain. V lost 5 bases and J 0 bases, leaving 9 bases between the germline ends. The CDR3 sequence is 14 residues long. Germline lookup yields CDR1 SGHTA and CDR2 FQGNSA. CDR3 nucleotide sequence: TGTGCCAGCAGCCCGGGTTATAGCACAGATACGCAGTATTTT. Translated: CASSPGYSTDTQYF.

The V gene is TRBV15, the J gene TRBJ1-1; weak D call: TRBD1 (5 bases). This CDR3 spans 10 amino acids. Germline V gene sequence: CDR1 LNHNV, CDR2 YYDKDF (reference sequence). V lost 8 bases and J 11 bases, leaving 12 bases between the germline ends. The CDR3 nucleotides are TGTGCCACCGGGCAGGGCGGCGCTTTCTTT. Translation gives CATGQGGAFF.

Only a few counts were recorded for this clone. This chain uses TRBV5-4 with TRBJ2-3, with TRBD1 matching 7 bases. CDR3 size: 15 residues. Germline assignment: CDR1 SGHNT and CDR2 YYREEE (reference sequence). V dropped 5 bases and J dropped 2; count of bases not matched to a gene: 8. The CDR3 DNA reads TGTGCCAGCAGTTCATCGGGACAGCTCACAGATACGCAGTATTTT. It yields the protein CASSSSGQLTDTQYF.

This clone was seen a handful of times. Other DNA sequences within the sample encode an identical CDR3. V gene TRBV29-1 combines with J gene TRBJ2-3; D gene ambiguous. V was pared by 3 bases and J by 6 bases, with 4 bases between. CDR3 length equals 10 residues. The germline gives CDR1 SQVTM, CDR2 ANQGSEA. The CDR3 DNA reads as TGCAGCGTTGATTCCGATACGCAGTATTTT. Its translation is CSVDSDTQYF.

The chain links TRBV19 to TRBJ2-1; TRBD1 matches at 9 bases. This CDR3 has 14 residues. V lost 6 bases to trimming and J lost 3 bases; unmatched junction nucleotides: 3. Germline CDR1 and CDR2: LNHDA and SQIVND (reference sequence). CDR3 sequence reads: CASSHRGHYNEQFF. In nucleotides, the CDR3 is TGTGCCAGTAGCCACAGGGGGCACTACAATGAGCAGTTCTTC.

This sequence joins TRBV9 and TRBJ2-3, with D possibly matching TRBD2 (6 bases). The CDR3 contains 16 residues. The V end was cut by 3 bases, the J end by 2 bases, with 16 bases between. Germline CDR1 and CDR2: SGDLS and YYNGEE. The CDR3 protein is CASSGRRGPNTDTQYF. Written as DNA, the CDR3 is TGTGCCAGCAGCGGACGGAGGGGCCCCAACACAGATACGCAGTATTTT.

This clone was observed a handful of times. The CDR3 bases are TGTGCCAGCCTCGGACTAGCGGGTCTAAGCACAGATACGCAGTATTTT. Protein sequence: CASLGLAGLSTDTQYF. The chain combines TRBV7-9 with TRBJ2-3, with TRBD2 matching 11 bases. V was clipped by 8 bases and J by 0 bases; unmatched bases: 7. From germline, CDR1 is SEHNR and CDR2 FQNEAQ (reference sequence). The CDR3 is 16 amino acids.

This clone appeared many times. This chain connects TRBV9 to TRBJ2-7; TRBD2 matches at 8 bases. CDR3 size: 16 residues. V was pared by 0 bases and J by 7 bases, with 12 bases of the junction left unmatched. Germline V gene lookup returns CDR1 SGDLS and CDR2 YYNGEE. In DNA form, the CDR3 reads TGTGCCAGCAGCGTAGAACCAGCGGGGGCCTACGAGGAGCAGTACTTC. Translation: CASSVEPAGAYEEQYF.

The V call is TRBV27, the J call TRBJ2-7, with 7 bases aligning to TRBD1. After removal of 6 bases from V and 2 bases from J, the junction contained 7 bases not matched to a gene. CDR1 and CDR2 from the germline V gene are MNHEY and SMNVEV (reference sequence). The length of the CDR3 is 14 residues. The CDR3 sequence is CASRARGWTYEQYF. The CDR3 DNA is TGTGCCAGCAGAGCCAGGGGGTGGACCTACGAGCAGTACTTC.

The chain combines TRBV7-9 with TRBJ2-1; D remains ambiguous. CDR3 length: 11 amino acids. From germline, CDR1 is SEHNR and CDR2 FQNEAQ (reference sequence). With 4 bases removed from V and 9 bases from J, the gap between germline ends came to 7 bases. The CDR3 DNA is TGTGCCAGCAGCTGGTCCATTGAGCAGTTCTTC. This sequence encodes CASSWSIEQFF.

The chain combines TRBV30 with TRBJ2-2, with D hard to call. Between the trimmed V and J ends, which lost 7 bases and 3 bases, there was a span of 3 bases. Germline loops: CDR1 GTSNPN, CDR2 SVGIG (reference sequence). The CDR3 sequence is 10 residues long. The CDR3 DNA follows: TGTGCCTCCGACACCGGGGAGCTGTTTTTT. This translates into CASDTGELFF.

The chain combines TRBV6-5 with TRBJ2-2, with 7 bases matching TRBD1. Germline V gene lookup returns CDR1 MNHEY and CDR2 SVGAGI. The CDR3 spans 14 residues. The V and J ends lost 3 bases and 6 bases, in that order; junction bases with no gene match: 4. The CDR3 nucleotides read TGTGCCAGCAGTTATACGGACAGGCCCGGGGAGCTGTTTTTT. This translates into CASSYTDRPGELFF.